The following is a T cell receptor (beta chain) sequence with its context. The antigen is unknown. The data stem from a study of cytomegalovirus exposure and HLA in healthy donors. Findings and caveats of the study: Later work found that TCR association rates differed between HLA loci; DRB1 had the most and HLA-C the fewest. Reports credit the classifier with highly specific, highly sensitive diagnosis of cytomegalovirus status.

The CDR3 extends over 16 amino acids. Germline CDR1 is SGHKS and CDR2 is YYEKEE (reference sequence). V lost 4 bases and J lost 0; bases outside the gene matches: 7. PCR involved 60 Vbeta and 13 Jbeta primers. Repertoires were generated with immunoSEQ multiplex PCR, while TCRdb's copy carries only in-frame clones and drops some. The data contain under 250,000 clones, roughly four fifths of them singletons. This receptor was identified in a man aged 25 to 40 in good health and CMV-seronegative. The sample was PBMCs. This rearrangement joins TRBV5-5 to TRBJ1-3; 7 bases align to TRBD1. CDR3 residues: CASSILTGTSGNTIYF. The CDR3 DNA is TGTGCCAGCAGCATCCTGACAGGGACCTCTGGAAACACCATATATTTT.